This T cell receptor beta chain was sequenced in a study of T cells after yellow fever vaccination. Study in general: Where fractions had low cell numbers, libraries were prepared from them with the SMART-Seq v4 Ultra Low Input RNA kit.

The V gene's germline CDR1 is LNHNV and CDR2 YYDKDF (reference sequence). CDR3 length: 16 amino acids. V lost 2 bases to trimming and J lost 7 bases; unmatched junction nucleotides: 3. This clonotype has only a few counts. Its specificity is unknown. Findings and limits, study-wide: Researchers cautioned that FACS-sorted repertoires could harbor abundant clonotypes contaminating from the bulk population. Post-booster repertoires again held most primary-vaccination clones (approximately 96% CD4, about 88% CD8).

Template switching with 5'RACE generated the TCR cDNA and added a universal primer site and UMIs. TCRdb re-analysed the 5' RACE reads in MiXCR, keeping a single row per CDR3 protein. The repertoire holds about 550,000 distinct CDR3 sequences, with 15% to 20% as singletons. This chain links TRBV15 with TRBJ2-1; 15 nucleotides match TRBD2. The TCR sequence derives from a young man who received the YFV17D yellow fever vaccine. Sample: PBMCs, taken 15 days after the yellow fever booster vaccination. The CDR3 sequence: CATSRKGLAGGNEQFF. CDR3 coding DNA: TGTGCCACCAGCAGAAAGGGACTAGCGGGAGGTAATGAGCAGTTCTTC.